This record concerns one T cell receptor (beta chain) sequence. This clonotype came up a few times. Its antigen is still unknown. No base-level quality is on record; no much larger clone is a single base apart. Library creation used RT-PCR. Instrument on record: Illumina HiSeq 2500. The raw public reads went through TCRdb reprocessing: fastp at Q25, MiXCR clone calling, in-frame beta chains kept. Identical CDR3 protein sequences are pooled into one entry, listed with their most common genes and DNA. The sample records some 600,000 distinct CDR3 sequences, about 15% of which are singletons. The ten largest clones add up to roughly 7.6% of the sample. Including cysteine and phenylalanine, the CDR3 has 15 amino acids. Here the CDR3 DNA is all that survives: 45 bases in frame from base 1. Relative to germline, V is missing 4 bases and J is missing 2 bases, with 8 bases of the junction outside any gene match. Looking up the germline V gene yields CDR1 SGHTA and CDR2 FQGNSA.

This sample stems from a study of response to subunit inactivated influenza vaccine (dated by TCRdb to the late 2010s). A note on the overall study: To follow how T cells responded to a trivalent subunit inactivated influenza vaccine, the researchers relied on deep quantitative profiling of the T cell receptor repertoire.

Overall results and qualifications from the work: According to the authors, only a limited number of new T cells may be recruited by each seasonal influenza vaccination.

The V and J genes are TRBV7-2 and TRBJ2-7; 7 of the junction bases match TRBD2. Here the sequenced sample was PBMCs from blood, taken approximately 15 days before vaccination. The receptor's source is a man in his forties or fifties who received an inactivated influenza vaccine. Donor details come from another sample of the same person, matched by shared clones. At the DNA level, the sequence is TGTGCCAGCAGCTGGGAGGGCGGGCTTACCTACGAGCAGTACTTC. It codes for CASSWEGGLTYEQYF.